What follows is one T cell receptor (beta chain) and its context. Its antigen is still unknown. Using immunoSEQ multiplex PCR, the repertoire was profiled, and TCRdb retains in-frame clones only, with some absent. The table records around 330,000 clones, around 67% of them present only once. The sample comes from a study of shared clonotypes between healthy human individuals. The CDR3 covers 15 residues. The germline V and J ends were trimmed by 1 base and 3 bases, with 13 bases remaining between them. Looked up from germline, CDR1 is SEHNR and CDR2 is FQNEAQ (reference sequence). General observations from the study: In this cohort, only blood was sampled, and tissue repertoires likely differ. In contrast to clonotypes shared by all four donors, non-shared clonotypes had lower generation probabilities. Despite large depth, sorted-subset datasets appeared incompletely sequenced.

The material sequenced was memory CD4+ T cells sorted from blood. Subset described: CD45RA-negative fraction. The J gene is TRBJ2-7, the V gene TRBV7-9; either TRBD1 or TRBD2 may fit D (5 bases each). This TCR was sampled from a man aged 25-45 years in good health. The CDR3 DNA is TGTGCCAGCAGCTTAGTCTCGGGACGGAGCTACGAGCAGTACTTC. This gives the protein CASSLVSGRSYEQYF.